This is a list of T cell receptor beta chains from one sample in a study of blood T cell repertoires in COVID-19. Libraries were prepared by immunoSEQ multiplex PCR; TCRdb keeps only in-frame clonotypes and omits some of them. The profile shows 62,000 or so clones, 88% of them singletons. Input material: peripheral blood. Receptor source: a human donor in a cohort sampled during active COVID-19. CDR3s include the opening cysteine and the closing phenylalanine or tryptophan. D genes are given only for firm matches. Clone size appears in some rows only: once, few, many, or a class for an expanded clone.

CASSPTSARSYEQYF,TGTGCCAGCAGCCCTACTAGCGCGAGGTCCTACGAGCAGTACTTC,TRBJ2-7,TRBV7-2,.,TRBD2
CASSRTTGLSEKLFF,TGCGCCAGCAGCAGAACGACAGGGTTGAGTGAAAAACTGTTTTTT,TRBJ1-4,TRBV5-1,once,TRBD1
CASSHDRGRYTEAFF,TGTGCCAGCTCACACGACAGGGGGCGGTACACTGAAGCTTTCTTT,TRBJ1-1,TRBV18,.,TRBD1
CASSLVSGGDDGYTF,TGCGCCAGCAGCTTGGTGTCAGGGGGCGATGATGGCTACACCTTC,TRBJ1-2,TRBV5-1,.,TRBD1
CASSLRRAAFF,TGTGCCAGCAGCTTAAGGAGGGCCGCTTTCTTT,TRBJ1-1,TRBV11-2,.,.
CASSPNRGSYNEQFF,TGTGCCAGCTCACCTAACAGGGGCTCCTACAATGAGCAGTTCTTC,TRBJ2-1,TRBV18,.,TRBD1
CASSESSGGAGGANVLTF,TGTGCCAGCAGTGAAAGTTCAGGGGGCGCGGGCGGGGCCAACGTCCTGACTTTC,TRBJ2-6,TRBV6-1,.,TRBD1
CASSLPSGTYNEQFF,TGTGCCAGCTCACTCCCGTCAGGGACCTACAATGAGCAGTTCTTC,TRBJ2-1,TRBV18,.,.
CASRARGQGAGEQYF,TGTGCCAGCAGGGCCCGGGGACAGGGGGCGGGCGAGCAGTACTTC,TRBJ2-7,TRBV27,once,TRBD1
CASSYLNEQYF,TGTGCCAGCAGTTATTTAAACGAGCAGTACTTC,TRBJ2-7,TRBV6-5,.,.
CASSLYPTDSSNQPQHF,TGTGCCAGCAGCTTATACCCCACGGACAGTAGCAATCAGCCCCAGCATTTT,TRBJ1-5,TRBV7-2,.,.
CASSRQSGAYEQYF,TGTGCCAGCAGCCGACAGAGTGGCGCCTACGAGCAGTACTTC,TRBJ2-7,TRBV11-2,.,.
CASSQRTGVSYEQYF,TGTGCCAGCAGCCAACGGACAGGCGTCTCCTACGAGCAGTACTTC,TRBJ2-7,TRBV4-2,few,TRBD1
CASSLDGVGEQYF,TGCGCCAGCAGCTTGGACGGGGTCGGCGAGCAGTACTTC,TRBJ2-7,TRBV5-1,.,.
CASSQGLVTGELFF,TGCGCCAGCAGCCAGGGACTAGTCACCGGGGAGCTGTTTTTT,TRBJ2-2,TRBV4-3,.,TRBD2
CASSPRTGGFGNTIYF,TGTGCCAGTAGTCCCCGGACAGGGGGCTTTGGAAACACCATATATTTT,TRBJ1-3,TRBV19,.,TRBD1
CASSRDRRRNYGYTF,TGTGCCAGCAGCCGGGACAGGCGAAGAAACTATGGCTACACCTTC,TRBJ1-2,TRBV2,few,TRBD1
CASEGTVEQYF,TGTGCCAGCGAAGGGACTGTCGAGCAGTACTTC,TRBJ2-7,TRBV2,.,.
CASHRGNGNSPLHF,TGTGCCAGCCACCGGGGTAACGGAAATTCACCCCTCCACTTT,TRBJ1-6,TRBV11-2,once,.
CASSRGEGGGGRDTQYF,TGTGCCAGCAGCAGAGGAGAGGGAGGAGGGGGCAGAGATACGCAGTATTTT,TRBJ2-3,TRBV11-3,.,.
CASRVPGASGANVLTF,TGTGCCAGCAGGGTGCCAGGGGCCTCTGGGGCCAACGTCCTGACTTTC,TRBJ2-6,TRBV5-6,.,.
CASSNRDREDGYTF,TGTGCCAGCAGTAACCGGGACAGGGAGGATGGCTACACCTTC,TRBJ1-2,TRBV2,.,TRBD1
CASRANGIVGYEQYF,TGTGCCAGCAGGGCAAACGGGATAGTTGGCTACGAGCAGTACTTC,TRBJ2-7,TRBV2,.,.
CASSQVGLSSYNEQFF,TGTGCCAGCAGCCAAGTTGGGCTGAGCTCCTACAATGAGCAGTTCTTC,TRBJ2-1,TRBV4-2,.,.
CAIKSGRGPSTDTQYF,TGTGCCATCAAAAGCGGGAGGGGCCCTAGCACAGATACGCAGTATTTT,TRBJ2-3,TRBV10-3,.,TRBD2
CASSLNRAVYEQYF,TGTGCCAGCAGCTTGAACAGGGCGGTCTACGAGCAGTACTTC,TRBJ2-7,TRBV7-2,.,.
CASSPPGQAYEQYF,TGTGCCAGCTCACCTCCGGGACAGGCCTACGAGCAGTACTTC,TRBJ2-7,TRBV18,.,TRBD1
CASSWSGTGHSYNEQFF,TGTGCCAGCAGCTGGTCCGGGACAGGGCACTCCTACAATGAGCAGTTCTTC,TRBJ2-1,TRBV5-5,.,TRBD1
CASSLFSAGANVLTF,TGTGCCAGCAGTTTATTTTCAGCTGGGGCCAACGTCCTGACTTTC,TRBJ2-6,TRBV27,.,.
CASSLGYGGTSTDTQYF,TGTGCCAGCAGCTTAGGTTACGGGGGAACTAGCACAGATACGCAGTATTTT,TRBJ2-3,TRBV7-2,.,.